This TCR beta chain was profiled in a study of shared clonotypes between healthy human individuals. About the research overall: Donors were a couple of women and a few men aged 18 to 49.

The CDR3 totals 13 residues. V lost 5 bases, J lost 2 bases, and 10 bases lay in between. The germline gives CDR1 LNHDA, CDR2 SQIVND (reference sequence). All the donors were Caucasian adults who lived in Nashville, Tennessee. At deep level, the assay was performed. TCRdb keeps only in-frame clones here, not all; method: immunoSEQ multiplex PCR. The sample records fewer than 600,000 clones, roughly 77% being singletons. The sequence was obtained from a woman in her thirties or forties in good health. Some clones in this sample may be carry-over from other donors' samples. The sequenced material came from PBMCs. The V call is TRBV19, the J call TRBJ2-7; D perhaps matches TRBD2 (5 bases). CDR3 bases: TGTGCCAGTAGTCGTAGCGAGCCCTACGAGCAGTACTTC. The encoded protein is CASSRSEPYEQYF.